This paragraph reports one TCR beta chain. This sample was included in a study of tumor-infiltrating lymphocytes in primary liver carcinoma. The overall study: There were roughly 3.5 to 8 million productive TCRbeta reads per sample, a yield similar across tissue types.

The authors made TCR beta cDNA from about 500 ng total RNA with a constant-region primer. ARM-PCR, slightly modified, supplied the TCR beta libraries through three nested multiplex PCR rounds. Use of TRBV1-TRBV30 forward primers with a C-beta reverse primer characterized the first two PCR rounds, which lasted about 9 cycles each. TCRdb itself ran the multiplex PCR reads through MiXCR, one entry per CDR3 protein. The table records approximately 320,000 distinct CDR3 sequences, roughly three fifths of them present only once. The CDR3 length is 16 residues. Germline loops: CDR1 SGHNT, CDR2 YYREEE (reference sequence). The V gene end was trimmed by 0 bases and the J gene end by 7 bases; junction bases not matched to a gene: 9. Germline DNA was also extracted, and blood RNA derived from unsorted whole blood.

Source material: peripheral blood. The rearrangement uses TRBV5-4 and TRBJ2-5, with TRBD2 identical over 10 bases. The clonotype was recovered from a young woman with primary liver carcinoma and hepatitis B virus infection. CDR3 protein: CASSLAGGTSDGTQYF. In DNA, the CDR3 is TGTGCCAGCAGCTTGGCCGGGGGGACTAGCGATGGGACCCAGTACTTC.